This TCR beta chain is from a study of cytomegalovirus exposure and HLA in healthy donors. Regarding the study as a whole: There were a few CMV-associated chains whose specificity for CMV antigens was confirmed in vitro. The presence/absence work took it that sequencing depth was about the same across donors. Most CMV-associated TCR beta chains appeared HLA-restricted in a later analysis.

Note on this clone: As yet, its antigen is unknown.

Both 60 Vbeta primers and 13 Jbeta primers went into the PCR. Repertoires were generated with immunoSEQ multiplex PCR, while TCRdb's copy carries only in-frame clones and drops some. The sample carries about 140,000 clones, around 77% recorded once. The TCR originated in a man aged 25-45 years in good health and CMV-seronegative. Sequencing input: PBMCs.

The CDR3 spells CASRGDRRNTEAFF. CDR3 coding DNA: TGTGCCAGCAGGGGGGACAGAAGGAACACTGAAGCTTTCTTT. The chain is built from TRBV6-1 and TRBJ1-1; 7 bases are a match to TRBD1. The CDR3 length is 14 residues. Germline assignment: CDR1 MNHNS and CDR2 SASEGT. The trim removed 6 bases at V and 1 base at J, leaving 5 bases unmatched.